This T cell receptor beta chain was sequenced during a study of T-cell reconstitution after alpha-beta-depleted transplantation in children (dated by TCRdb to 2016 to 2017). A note on the overall study: T-cell immune reconstitution after TCRalphabeta/CD19-depleted allogeneic hematopoietic cell transplantation in children was quantitatively tracked in the study by means of TCR repertoire profiling.

The CDR3 numbers 15 residues from cysteine through phenylalanine. Only the CDR3 part of the read is kept: 45 bases, read in frame from the first base. Via the germline V gene, CDR1 is SGHVS and CDR2 FQNEAQ. V gives up 2 bases and J gives up 5 bases, and the segment between their germline ends measures 15 bases. Only a few counts were recorded for this clonotype. Its binding antigen is unknown. No clone much larger than this one lies a single base away; base qualities are absent. The library was produced with PCR. The sequencer listed for this sample is Illumina HiSeq 2500. Molecular barcoding was employed in the preparation of TCR libraries, with unique molecular identifiers being used to normalize TCRbeta repertoire quantification. Through fastp at Q25 and MiXCR, TCRdb rebuilt clones from the public reads, retaining in-frame beta chains. Each entry is one CDR3 protein sequence, shown with its most common DNA and genes. The sample records roughly 590,000 distinct CDR3 sequences, around a sixth of which are singletons. The top ten hold over 0.95% of the sample.

The sequenced sample was PBMCs from the stem cell graft donor, obtained from the stem cell graft. The source of this sequence is a human donor who donated a stem cell graft to a child with acute myeloid leukemia. Recombination joined TRBV7-8 with TRBJ1-1, with the D gene too uncertain to name. The CDR3 corresponds to CASSLSGFGGTEAFF. The sequenced DNA is TGTGCCAGCAGCTTATCTGGTTTTGGAGGGACTGAAGCTTTCTTT.